The clone carrying this T cell receptor (beta chain) was observed once. Original processing methods: Estimated nucleated cell counts came from reference gene primer amplification. Sequencing was performed with immunoSEQ multiplex PCR; in TCRdb, only in-frame clones are kept and a portion is missing. The V and J calls and clone size are taken from that table; D and trimming were inferred from the DNA. The table lists about 150,000 clones, roughly nine tenths of them singletons. This CDR3 is built from 17 residues. The ends lost 0 bases at V and 4 bases at J; junction bases unmatched: 9. Germline V gene data show CDR1 as SGHKS and CDR2 as YYEKEE (reference sequence). The source of the sample is a study of blood T cell repertoires in COVID-19. Study-wide background: Samples representing acute and convalescent COVID-19 were sourced from the United States, Italy and Spain. The analysed material was cDNA or gDNA that came from T cells, B-cell-depleted T cells, or PBMCs.

This TCR came from a middle-aged woman with acute or convalescent COVID-19. This chain joins TRBV5-5 and TRBJ1-5; 8 bases map to TRBD1. Sequencing was carried out using peripheral blood. Here the CDR3 reads CASSLAGTGQRNQPQHF. The DNA for the CDR3 is TGTGCCAGCAGCTTGGCGGGGACAGGACAGCGGAATCAGCCCCAGCATTTT.